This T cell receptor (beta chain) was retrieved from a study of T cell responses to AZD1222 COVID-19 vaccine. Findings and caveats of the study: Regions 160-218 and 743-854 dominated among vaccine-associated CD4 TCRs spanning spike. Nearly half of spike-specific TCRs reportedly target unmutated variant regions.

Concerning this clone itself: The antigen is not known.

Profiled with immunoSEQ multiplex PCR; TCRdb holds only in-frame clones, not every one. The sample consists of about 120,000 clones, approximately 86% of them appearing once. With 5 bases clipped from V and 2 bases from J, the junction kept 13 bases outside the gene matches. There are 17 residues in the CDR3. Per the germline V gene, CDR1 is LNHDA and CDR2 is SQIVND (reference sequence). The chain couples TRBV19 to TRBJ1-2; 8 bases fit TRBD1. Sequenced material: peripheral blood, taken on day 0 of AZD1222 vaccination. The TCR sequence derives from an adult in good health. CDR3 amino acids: CASSSQGQGRYNYGYTF. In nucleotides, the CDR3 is TGTGCCAGTAGTTCTCAAGGACAGGGCCGCTACAACTATGGCTACACCTTC.